The rows below give T cell receptor beta chains drawn from one sample of a study of blood T cell repertoires in COVID-19. The table came from immunoSEQ multiplex PCR; TCRdb's copy has only in-frame clones and leaves some out. The sample lists roughly 250,000 clones; approximately 90% were seen once. The specimen was PBMCs or T cells enriched from blood (not recorded which). All receptors come from a middle-aged woman with acute COVID-19. The CDR3 runs from the conserved cysteine through the conserved F or W.

V gene,J gene,CDR3 length,CDR3 protein
TRBV3-1/TRBV3-2,TRBJ2-4,16,CASSPGGQIAKNIQYF
TRBV5-8,TRBJ2-1,14,CARGRTSVDGEQFF
TRBV28,TRBJ2-1,11,CASLGNNEQFF
TRBV24-1,TRBJ2-5,17,CATSEGGTGGASETQYF
TRBV30,TRBJ1-5,15,CAWSGTWGGNQPQHF
TRBV3-1/TRBV3-2,TRBJ2-2,14,CASSPRTGGGELFF
TRBV3-1/TRBV3-2,TRBJ2-3,14,CASRHSGSSDTQYF
TRBV30,TRBJ1-2,13,CAWTAVRGIGYTF
TRBV19,TRBJ1-5,12,CASSIDGGTQHF
TRBV5-4,TRBJ2-1,17,CASSSGLAGGRYNEQFF
TRBV4-1,TRBJ1-1,14,CASRWGLRNTEAFF
TRBV7-9,TRBJ2-7,14,CASSPTGISYEQYF
TRBV28,TRBJ1-5,13,CASNLLEGQPQHF
TRBV19,TRBJ2-3,13,CASQGIGRYTQYF
TRBV3-1/TRBV3-2,TRBJ2-2,15,CASSQVAALSFELFF
TRBV6-5,TRBJ2-4,14,CASSYPGGGGIQYF
TRBV10-3,TRBJ2-5,13,CAISGTSQETQYF
TRBV4-1,TRBJ1-2,15,CASSQEAYPYYGYTF
TRBV19,TRBJ1-6,16,CASRGNSQIFSSPLHF
TRBV25-1,TRBJ1-2,15,CASWGDGIRDYGYTF
TRBV18,TRBJ1-1,14,CASSRGPLNTEAFF
TRBV28,TRBJ2-5,12,CASSPLAETQYF
TRBV5-3,TRBJ2-2,21,CARSLASVWTSGGPNTGELFF
TRBV24-1,TRBJ2-7,14,CATSDPGTTGEQYF
TRBV2,TRBJ2-5,15,CASSESPGRGETQYF
TRBV5-1,TRBJ2-2,16,CASSTQLAGASGELFF
TRBV11-2,TRBJ2-2,11,CASGVTGELFF
TRBV19,TRBJ1-1,13,CASSYSRSTEAFF
TRBV5-1,TRBJ2-2,15,CASSLHPGNTGELFF
TRBV18,TRBJ1-2,15,CASSPPGVSQFGYTF
TRBV2,TRBJ2-1,15,CASSRDLISYNEQFF
TRBV28,TRBJ1-5,17,CASSRLWDRETNQPQHF
TRBV11-3,TRBJ2-7,15,CASSSAGTGSYEQYF
TRBV18,TRBJ1-1,14,CASSSRGENTEAFF
TRBV5-1,TRBJ2-7,11,CASSLSHEQYF
TRBV7-8,TRBJ2-7,15,CASSLAYQGFYEQYF
TRBV7-9,TRBJ2-2,15,CASSPHGGAAGELFF
TRBV6-2/TRBV6-3,TRBJ2-7,14,CASSYSQDSYEQYF
TRBV27,TRBJ1-1,15,CASSLSRMSGTEAFF
TRBV19,TRBJ1-4,15,CASSIFTATNEKLFF
TRBV18,TRBJ2-3,13,CASSPATRDTQYF
TRBV2,TRBJ2-1,15,CASSDLQGIYNEQFF
TRBV6-4,TRBJ2-3,13,CASRRGEADTQYF
TRBV4-2,TRBJ1-6,15,CASSQPGQPRSPLHF
TRBV7-2,TRBJ1-5,15,CASSLEGGANQPQHF
TRBV7-9,TRBJ2-7,15,CASSPQAGTPYEQYF
TRBV11-3,TRBJ2-6,15,CASSLEGVGANVLTF
TRBV7-9,TRBJ2-5,14,CASSSDRAQETQYF
TRBV11-3,TRBJ1-6,14,CASSLGHPDSPLHF
TRBV2,TRBJ1-1,13,CASSERDKVEAFF
TRBV2,TRBJ1-4,15,CASRDYRDRGTELFF
TRBV28,TRBJ1-1,13,CASKLGKNTEAFF
TRBV7-2,TRBJ2-7,13,CASSLGRGYEQYF
TRBV4-1,TRBJ1-2,17,CASSQVTLSPANYGYTF
TRBV5-8,TRBJ1-5,15,CASSLRLVRDQPQHF
TRBV19,TRBJ1-2,15,CASSTLQQGLGGYTF
TRBV27,TRBJ1-6,14,CASRQGHYNSPLHF
TRBV6-4,TRBJ1-2,17,CASSDSDRGVSDYGYTF